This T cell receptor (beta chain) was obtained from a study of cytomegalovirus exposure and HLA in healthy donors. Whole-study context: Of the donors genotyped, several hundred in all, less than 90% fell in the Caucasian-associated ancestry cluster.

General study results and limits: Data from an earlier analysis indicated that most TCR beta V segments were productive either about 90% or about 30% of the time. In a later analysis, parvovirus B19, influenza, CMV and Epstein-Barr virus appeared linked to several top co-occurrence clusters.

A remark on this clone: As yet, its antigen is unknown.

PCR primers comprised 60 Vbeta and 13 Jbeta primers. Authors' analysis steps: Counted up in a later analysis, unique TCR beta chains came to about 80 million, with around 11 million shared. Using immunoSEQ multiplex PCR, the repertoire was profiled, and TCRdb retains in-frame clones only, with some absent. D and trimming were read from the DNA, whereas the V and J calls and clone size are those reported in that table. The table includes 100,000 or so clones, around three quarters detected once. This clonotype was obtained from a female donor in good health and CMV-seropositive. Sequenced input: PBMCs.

The chain's CDR3 is CASRREPQMNTEAFF. As DNA, the CDR3 is TGTGCCAGCAGGCGGGAGCCCCAAATGAACACTGAAGCTTTCTTT. The chain has TRBV5-5 and TRBJ1-1; D call uncertain. With 5 bases removed from V and 0 bases from J, the gap between germline ends came to 14 bases. There are 15 residues in the CDR3. CDR1 is SGHKS and CDR2 is YYEKEE in the germline V gene (reference sequence).